Detailed here is one T cell receptor beta chain. The record originates from a study of shared clonotypes between healthy human individuals. Germline CDR1 and CDR2: WSHSY and SAAADI. The CDR3 is 11 residues long. Trimming cost V 2 bases and J 6 bases, with 4 bases left between them. Some clones are missing from TCRdb's copy, which holds only in-frame ones; the method was immunoSEQ multiplex PCR. Of about 800,000 clones in the sample, roughly 96% were seen once. As defined, naive CD8 cells were CD45RO-negative and positively selected for CCR7, with terminally differentiated effector memory CD45RA+ cells excluded.

The sequenced sample was naive CD8+ T cells sorted from blood. The clonotype originates from a man between 25 and 39 years old in good health. The V call is TRBV10-2, the J call TRBJ1-2, with D unresolved. DNA for the CDR3: TGCGCCAGCAGTGAGGGCGATGGCTACACCTTC. It encodes CASSEGDGYTF.